This is a list of T cell receptor beta chains from one sample in a study of cytomegalovirus exposure and HLA in healthy donors. Libraries were prepared by immunoSEQ multiplex PCR; TCRdb keeps only in-frame clonotypes and omits some of them. The sample holds 200,000 or so clones, around 80% seen once. Material: PBMCs. These receptors originate from a woman between 18 and 30 years old in good health and CMV-seropositive. The CDR3 runs from the conserved cysteine through the conserved F or W. A D gene is named only where the DNA matches it firmly. Not every row has a clone size; where given, it reads once, few, many or a size class.

few	TRBD1	TRBJ1-2	TRBV7-2	CASSPTGNGYGYTF	TGTGCCAGCAGCCCGACAGGGAATGGATATGGCTACACCTTC
-	TRBD1	TRBJ1-2	TRBV19	CASTPRDRVYGYTF	TGTGCCAGTACCCCCCGGGACAGGGTCTATGGCTACACCTTC
once	-	TRBJ1-5	TRBV30	CASDGGFNQPQHF	TGTGCCTCAGATGGGGGGTTCAATCAGCCCCAGCATTTT
-	TRBD1	TRBJ1-2	TRBV7-9	CASSSTGAGYTF	TGTGCCAGCAGCTCCACAGGGGCAGGCTACACCTTC
-	TRBD1	TRBJ2-3	TRBV18	CASSPRGPVTDTQYF	TGTGCCAGCTCACCAAGGGGGCCGGTTACAGATACGCAGTATTTT
once	TRBD1	TRBJ1-2	TRBV9	CASSPGGQGLGGGYTF	TGTGCCAGCAGCCCTGGGGGACAGGGGCTGGGGGGTGGCTACACCTTC
-	-	TRBJ2-4	TRBV5-1	CASSSSGDPSKNIQYF	TGCGCCAGCAGCTCCTCAGGGGACCCTAGCAAAAACATTCAGTACTTC
few	-	TRBJ1-2	TRBV7-2	CASSFGGGYGYTF	TGTGCCAGCAGCTTTGGGGGAGGCTATGGCTACACCTTC
-	-	TRBJ2-7	TRBV5-4	CASSLAGMGYEQYF	TGTGCCAGCAGCTTGGCCGGGATGGGATACGAGCAGTACTTC
-	-	TRBJ2-5	TRBV7-3	CASSYRETQYF	TGTGCCAGCAGCTACAGGGAGACCCAGTACTTC
-	-	TRBJ2-1	TRBV7-7	CASSFSVSGYNEQFF	TGTGCCAGCAGCTTTTCCGTTTCGGGGTACAATGAGCAGTTCTTC
once	TRBD1	TRBJ2-5	TRBV27	CASSFRTGYETQYF	TGTGCCAGCAGTTTTAGGACAGGGTACGAGACCCAGTACTTC
once	-	TRBJ1-1	TRBV19	CASSIAGRMNTEAFF	TGTGCCAGTAGTATAGCAGGGCGGATGAACACTGAAGCTTTCTTT
-	-	TRBJ1-2	TRBV5-1	CASSLAEGRRYGYTF	TGCGCCAGCAGCTTGGCCGAGGGTAGGAGATATGGCTACACCTTC
once	-	TRBJ2-3	TRBV27	CASSLGGPGTDTQYF	TGTGCCAGCAGTTTAGGAGGCCCGGGCACAGATACGCAGTATTTT
once	-	TRBJ1-5	TRBV5-8	CASSYRSNQPQHF	TGTGCCAGCAGTTACAGGAGCAATCAGCCCCAGCATTTT
-	-	TRBJ1-3	TRBV28	CASRLRDRQTGNTIYF	TGTGCCAGCAGACTCCGCGACAGACAAACTGGAAACACCATATATTTT
-	-	TRBJ1-3	TRBV2	CASSADRFSGNTIYF	TGTGCCAGCAGTGCTGACAGATTCTCTGGAAACACCATATATTTT
-	TRBD2	TRBJ2-3	TRBV18	CASSPSRTSGGADTQYF	TGTGCCAGCTCACCATCCCGGACTAGCGGGGGGGCAGATACGCAGTATTTT
-	TRBD1	TRBJ2-2	TRBV6-5	CASSSGGDTGELFF	TGTGCCAGCAGTTCAGGGGGCGACACCGGGGAGCTGTTTTTT
-	TRBD1	TRBJ2-5	TRBV6-1	CASSEVPGGTDETQYF	TGTGCCAGCAGTGAAGTTCCAGGGGGCACGGATGAGACCCAGTACTTC
-	TRBD1	TRBJ1-4	TRBV4-3	CASSGHRGFNEKLFF	TGCGCCAGCAGCGGACACAGGGGCTTTAATGAAAAACTGTTTTTT
once	TRBD2	TRBJ2-6	TRBV6-5	CASSYSGGTGANVLTF	TGTGCCAGCAGTTACAGCGGGGGCACTGGGGCCAACGTCCTGACTTTC
-	TRBD1	TRBJ1-1	TRBV6-1	CASSEGTGTNTEAFF	TGTGCCAGCAGTGAGGGGACAGGGACGAACACTGAAGCTTTCTTT
-	TRBD1	TRBJ1-5	TRBV7-9	CASSLGTGRYSQPQHF	TGTGCCAGCAGCTTAGGGACAGGCCGGTACAGTCAGCCCCAGCATTTT
-	TRBD1	TRBJ1-5	TRBV15	CATSRGTGGNQPQHF	TGTGCCACCAGCAGGGGGACAGGGGGCAATCAGCCCCAGCATTTT
-	-	TRBJ1-2	TRBV7-2	CASSSRGWVNYGYTF	TGTGCCAGCAGCTCGAGGGGGTGGGTTAACTATGGCTACACCTTC
-	TRBD1	TRBJ1-1	TRBV6-1	CASSEGTAIEAFF	TGTGCCAGCAGTGAGGGGACAGCAATTGAAGCTTTCTTT
few	-	TRBJ2-3	TRBV20-1	CSAIQDTQYF	TGCAGTGCTATTCAAGATACGCAGTATTTT
-	-	TRBJ1-2	TRBV9	CASSPRDKHYGYTF	TGTGCCAGCAGCCCCCGGGACAAGCACTATGGCTACACCTTC
once	-	TRBJ2-5	TRBV15	CATSRERRRQETQYF	TGTGCCACCAGCAGAGAGAGGCGTCGCCAAGAGACCCAGTACTTC
-	-	TRBJ2-6	TRBV5-6	CASSLGGAGANVLTF	TGTGCCAGCAGTCTTGGCGGGGCAGGGGCCAACGTCCTGACTTTC
-	TRBD2	TRBJ2-3	TRBV6-4	CASSDSRTSGPDTQYF	TGTGCCAGCAGTGACTCCCGGACTAGTGGCCCAGATACGCAGTATTTT
-	-	TRBJ1-2	TRBV10-3	CAISESLGAGVDYTF	TGTGCCATCAGTGAGTCACTAGGAGCAGGGGTCGACTACACCTTC
-	TRBD2	TRBJ2-3	TRBV5-1	CASSLTGGPEDTQYF	TGCGCCAGCAGCTTGACGGGGGGGCCCGAAGATACGCAGTATTTT
once	-	TRBJ1-5	TRBV12-2	CASRHLPRQRPSSNQPQHF	TGTGCAAGTCGCCACCTGCCGAGACAGCGACCCAGTAGCAATCAGCCCCAGCATTTT
-	TRBD1	TRBJ2-1	TRBV25-1	CASSEPGTGYNEQFF	TGTGCCAGCAGTGAACCCGGGACAGGATACAATGAGCAGTTCTTC
-	TRBD1	TRBJ1-4	TRBV19	CASSIGGQGSEKLFF	TGTGCCAGTAGTATAGGTGGACAGGGTAGTGAAAAACTGTTTTTT
-	-	TRBJ1-2	TRBV7-9	CASSQTDYGYTF	TGTGCCAGCAGCCAGACAGACTATGGCTACACCTTC
-	-	TRBJ1-2	TRBV4-1	CASSQPRQVYGYTF	TGCGCCAGCAGCCAACCCCGACAGGTTTATGGCTACACCTTC
-	TRBD1	TRBJ1-5	TRBV19	CASGLWTGEVNQPQHF	TGTGCCAGTGGGTTATGGACAGGGGAAGTGAATCAGCCCCAGCATTTT
-	TRBD2	TRBJ2-5	TRBV7-6	CASSLFSGGETQYF	TGTGCCAGCAGCTTGTTTAGCGGGGGAGAGACCCAGTACTTC